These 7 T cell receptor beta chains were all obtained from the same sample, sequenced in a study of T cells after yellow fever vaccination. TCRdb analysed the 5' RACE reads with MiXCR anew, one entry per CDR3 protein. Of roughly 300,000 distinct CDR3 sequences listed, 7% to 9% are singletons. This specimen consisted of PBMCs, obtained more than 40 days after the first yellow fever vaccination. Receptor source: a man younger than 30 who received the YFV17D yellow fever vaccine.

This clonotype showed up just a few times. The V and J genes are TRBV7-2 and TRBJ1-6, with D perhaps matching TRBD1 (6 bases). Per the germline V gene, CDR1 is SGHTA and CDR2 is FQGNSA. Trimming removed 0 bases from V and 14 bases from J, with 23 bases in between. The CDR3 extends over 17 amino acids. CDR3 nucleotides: TGTGCCAGCAGCTTAGCCTGGCGCACGACCTTAGGGGGGGCCCTCCACTTT. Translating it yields CASSLAWRTTLGGALHF.

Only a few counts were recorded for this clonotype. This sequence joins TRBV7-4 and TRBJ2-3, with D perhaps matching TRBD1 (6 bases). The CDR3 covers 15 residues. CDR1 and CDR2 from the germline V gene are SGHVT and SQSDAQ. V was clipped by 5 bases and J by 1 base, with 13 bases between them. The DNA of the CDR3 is TGTGCCAGCAGCCTTACAGGGCAAGGCACAGATACGCAGTATTTT. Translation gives CASSLTGQGTDTQYF.

CDR3 sequence reads: CASSLNSPPSGYTF. The CDR3 DNA reads as TGTGCCAGCAGTCTCAACAGCCCCCCGAGTGGCTACACCTTC. The chain combines TRBV12-3 or TRBV12-4 with TRBJ1-2; D gene ambiguous. Trimming cost V 5 bases and J 7 bases, with 17 bases left between them. The CDR3 has 14 residues.

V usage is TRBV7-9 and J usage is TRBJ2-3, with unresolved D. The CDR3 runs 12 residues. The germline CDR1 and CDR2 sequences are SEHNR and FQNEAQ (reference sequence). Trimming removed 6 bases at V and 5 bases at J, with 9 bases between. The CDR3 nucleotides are TGTGCCAGCAGTCCCCTAGAAGATACGCAGTATTTT. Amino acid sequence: CASSPLEDTQYF. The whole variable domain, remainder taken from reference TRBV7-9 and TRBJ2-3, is DTGVSQNPRHKITKRGQNVTFRCDPISEHNRLYWYRQTLGQGPEFLTYFQNEAQLEKSRLLSDRFSAERPKGSFSTLEIQRTEQGDSAMYLCASSPLEDTQYFGPGTRLTVL.

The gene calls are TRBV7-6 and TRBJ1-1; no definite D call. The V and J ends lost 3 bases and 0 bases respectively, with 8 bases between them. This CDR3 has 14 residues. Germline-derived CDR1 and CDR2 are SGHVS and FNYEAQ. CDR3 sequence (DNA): TGTGCCAGCAGCTTCCAGGAGGTGAACACTGAAGCTTTCTTT. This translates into CASSFQEVNTEAFF.

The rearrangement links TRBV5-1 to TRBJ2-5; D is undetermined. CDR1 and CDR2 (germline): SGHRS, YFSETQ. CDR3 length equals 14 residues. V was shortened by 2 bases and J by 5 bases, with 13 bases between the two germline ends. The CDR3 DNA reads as TGCGCCAGCAGCTTTTCCAGCAACGGGGAGACCCAGTACTTC. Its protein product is CASSFSSNGETQYF.

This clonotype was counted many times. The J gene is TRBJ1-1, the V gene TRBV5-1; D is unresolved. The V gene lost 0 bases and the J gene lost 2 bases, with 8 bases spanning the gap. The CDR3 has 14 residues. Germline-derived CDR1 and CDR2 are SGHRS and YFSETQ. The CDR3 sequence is CASSLAPANTEAFF. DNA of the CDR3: TGCGCCAGCAGCTTGGCCCCAGCAAACACTGAAGCTTTCTTT. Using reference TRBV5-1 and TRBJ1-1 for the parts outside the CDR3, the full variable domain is KAGVTQTPRYLIKTRGQQVTLSCSPISGHRSVSWYQQTPGQGLQFLFEYFSETQRNKGNFPGRFSGRQFSNSRSEMNVSTLELGDSALYLCASSLAPANTEAFFGQGTRLTVV.